This T cell receptor beta chain was identified during a study of regulatory T cells in long-lasting Graves disease. Germline CDR1 and CDR2: SEHNR and FQNEAQ (reference sequence). The CDR3 sequence is 12 residues long. Of note for this clonotype: A much bigger clone sits one base away, suggesting this may be a read error.

Library construction for TCR beta used iRepertoire HTBI primers and Arm-PCR of CDR3 regions. MiXCR, applied by TCRdb to the multiplex PCR reads, yields one record per CDR3 protein. The sample consists of about 440,000 distinct CDR3 sequences, 14% to 15% of them appearing once. As to time point: newly diagnosed GD, antithyroid drugs for less than 3 months. Researchers made the TCR library from RNA that was extracted from PBMCs. Clinicians diagnosed Graves' disease using American Thyroid Association guidelines. This same sample was also taken into another study, of T cells in Graves' hyperthyroidism and ophthalmopathy. That paper adds: Researchers barred patients who had uncontrolled infection, other autoimmune disease, pregnancy or lactation. Ophthalmopathy was distinguished from stable hyperthyroidism by 13 V-J signatures.

The input for sequencing was peripheral blood mononuclear cells (PBMCs), taken at new diagnosis, from a patient treated with antithyroid drugs. This TCR derives from a woman aged 25 to 45 with Graves disease. This chain links TRBV7-9 with TRBJ1-1; a possible D gene is TRBD1 (5 bases). In nucleotides, the CDR3 is TGTGCCTGCAGCTTAGGTGACAGTGAAGCTTTCTTT. It encodes CACSLGDSEAFF.